These 12 T cell receptor beta chains were sequenced from one sample in a study of Ad26.COV2.S vaccination and SARS-CoV-2 variants. The method was immunoSEQ multiplex PCR; TCRdb's version includes in-frame clones alone and lacks a portion of them. This table holds fewer than 500,000 clones, about 90% found once. Treatment of the sample: around 19 received Ad26.COV2.S at low or high dose, single or two shots; roughly five received placebo; per-sample allocation not given. Day 63 following the first vaccine or placebo injection was when the samples were taken. The material sequenced was peripheral blood, taken in a trial of Ad26.COV2.S vaccine versus placebo. Source of these receptors: a person aged 18-65 years who received the Ad26.COV2.S COVID-19 vaccine or a placebo.

The chain combines TRBV3-1 (or the pseudogene TRBV3-2) with TRBJ1-4, with unresolved D. The CDR3 is made up of 12 amino acids. The germline V and J ends were trimmed by 3 bases and 5 bases, with 4 bases remaining between them. In germline, CDR1 is LGHDT, CDR2 YNNKEL (reference sequence). CDR3 sequence (DNA): TGTGCCAGCAGCCAGGGGAATGAAAAACTGTTTTTT. The encoded protein is CASSQGNEKLFF.

This chain uses TRBV9 with TRBJ1-1; 7 positions agree with TRBD1. The CDR3 contains 13 residues. Germline V lookup: CDR1 SGDLS, CDR2 YYNGEE. The V and J ends lost 3 bases and 1 base, in that order; junction bases with no gene match: 0. Here the CDR3 DNA reads TGTGCCAGCAGCGGGGACAGGAACACTGAAGCTTTCTTT. Translation gives CASSGDRNTEAFF.

The chain carries TRBV15 and TRBJ2-7; D may be TRBD1 (5 bases). The CDR3 loop spans 13 amino acids. In germline, CDR1 is LNHNV, CDR2 YYDKDF (reference sequence). The V end was cut by 3 bases, the J end by 2 bases, with 8 bases between. The CDR3 loop reads CATSRKDTYEQYF. CDR3 nucleotides: TGTGCCACCAGCAGGAAGGACACCTACGAGCAGTACTTC.

The chain joins TRBV5-5 to TRBJ1-4; 11 bases fit TRBD1. Germline V lookup: CDR1 SGHKS, CDR2 YYEKEE (reference sequence). The junction had 5 bases not matched to a gene; V was cut back by 4 bases and J by 3 bases. CDR3 length equals 16 residues. CDR3 coding DNA: TGTGCCAGCAGCGCGGTGGGACAGGGGGCTAATGAAAAACTGTTTTTT. Protein: CASSAVGQGANEKLFF. The variable domain in full, completed from reference TRBV5-5 and TRBJ1-4, reads DAGVTQSPTHLIKTRGQQVTLRCSPISGHKSVSWYQQVLGQGPQFIFQYYEKEERGRGNFPDRFSARQFPNYSSELNVNALLLGDSALYLCASSAVGQGANEKLFFGSGTQLSVL.

V usage is TRBV7-2 and J usage is TRBJ1-6; the D is unclear. Trimming left V 4 bases short and J 8 bases short, with 9 bases between. Germline V gene data show CDR1 as SGHTA and CDR2 as FQGNSA. The CDR3 has 13 amino acids. The CDR3 DNA follows: TGTGCCAGCAGCTCCGCGACGGATTCACCCCTCCACTTT. It translates to CASSSATDSPLHF.

The genes are TRBV5-6 and TRBJ2-3, with no clear D. Trimming took 2 bases from V and 3 from J, leaving 10 bases between them. The CDR3 is made up of 14 amino acids. CDR1 is SGHDT and CDR2 is YYEEEE in the germline V gene. CDR3 region: CASSFGAETDTQYF. The CDR3 coding sequence is TGTGCCAGCAGCTTCGGCGCGGAGACAGATACGCAGTATTTT. Drawing the rest from reference TRBV5-6 and TRBJ2-3, the complete variable domain is DAGVTQSPTHLIKTRGQQVTLRCSPKSGHDTVSWYQQALGQGPQFIFQYYEEEERQRGNFPDRFSGHQFPNYSSELNVNALLLGDSALYLCASSFGAETDTQYFGPGTRLTVL.

This chain uses TRBV2 with TRBJ2-7, with TRBD2 identical over 10 bases. CDR1 SNHLY and CDR2 FYNNEI come from the germline V gene. CDR3 length: 13 amino acids. V lost 5 bases to trimming and J lost 12 bases; unmatched junction nucleotides: 10. DNA of the CDR3: TGTGCCAGCAGTCTTCTAGCGGGAGTGGTGCGGTACTTC. It codes for CASSLLAGVVRYF. The whole variable domain, remainder taken from reference TRBV2 and TRBJ2-7, is EPEVTQTPSHQVTQMGQEVILRCVPISNHLYFYWYRQILGQKVEFLVSFYNNEISEKSEIFDDQFSVERPDGSNFTLKIRSTKLEDSAMYFCASSLLAGVVRYFGPGTRLTVT.

V gene TRBV28 combines with J gene TRBJ1-2, with no clear D. CDR3 length equals 13 residues. V lost 5 bases and J 4 bases, leaving 11 bases between the germline ends. CDR1 MDHEN and CDR2 SYDVKM come from the germline V gene. CDR3 sequence reads: CASSPLTAYGYTF. CDR3 coding DNA: TGTGCCAGCAGTCCTTTGACGGCCTATGGCTACACCTTC.

The chain carries TRBV6-1 and TRBJ1-6; weak D call: TRBD1 (6 bases). V lost 3 bases and J 0 bases, leaving 9 bases between the germline ends. Looked up from germline, CDR1 is MNHNS and CDR2 is SASEGT. This CDR3 is built from 16 residues. Here the CDR3 reads CASSDAGASYNSPLHF. CDR3 nucleotides: TGTGCCAGCAGTGATGCAGGGGCCTCCTATAATTCACCCCTCCACTTT.

The chain has TRBV27 and TRBJ1-6; no firm D call. Germline V gene sequence: CDR1 MNHEY, CDR2 SMNVEV (reference sequence). The V end was cut by 8 bases, the J end by 9 bases, with 5 bases between. There are 10 residues in the CDR3. Here the CDR3 DNA reads TGTGCCAGCGGTGGTTCACCCCTCCACTTT. Translating gives CASGGSPLHF.

This rearrangement joins TRBV6-2 or TRBV6-3 to TRBJ1-1, with 7 nucleotides matching TRBD1. CDR3 length: 13 residues. V lost 5 bases, J lost 8 bases, and 8 bases stayed unmatched. The germline V gene encodes CDR1 MNHEY and CDR2 SVGEGT. The CDR3 region has the DNA TGTGCCAGCAGTACGTCAAAGACAGGGGAAGCTTTCTTT. Amino acids: CASSTSKTGEAFF.

The V call is TRBV28, the J call TRBJ1-1; D gene unclear. The CDR3 has 12 amino acids. The germline V and J ends were trimmed by 9 bases and 4 bases, with 12 bases remaining between them. Per the germline V gene, CDR1 is MDHEN and CDR2 is SYDVKM. The CDR3 spells CASRGGPTEAFF. The CDR3 DNA reads TGTGCCAGTCGGGGAGGGCCCACTGAAGCTTTCTTT.